The clone carrying this T cell receptor beta chain was found many times. This entry belongs to a study of T cells in Graves' hyperthyroidism and ophthalmopathy. The CDR3 runs to 14 residues. The trim removed 7 bases at V and 9 bases at J, leaving 8 bases unmatched. The germline V gene has CDR1 LNHDA and CDR2 SQIVND (reference sequence). TCR beta CDR3 regions were amplified from RNA. Using the HTBI primer set, a first-round RT-PCR was run on the TCR CDR3. TCRdb re-analysed the multiplex PCR reads in MiXCR, keeping a single row per CDR3 protein. The sample yields about 740,000 distinct CDR3 sequences, roughly 15% seen once.

The chain employs TRBV19 and TRBJ2-4; 11 bases are shared with TRBD2. Source material: blood. This TCR came from a young woman with Graves' hyperthyroidism. CDR3 protein: CASTRLAGMSIQYF. The CDR3 DNA reads TGTGCCAGTACCCGACTAGCGGGGATGAGCATTCAGTACTTC.